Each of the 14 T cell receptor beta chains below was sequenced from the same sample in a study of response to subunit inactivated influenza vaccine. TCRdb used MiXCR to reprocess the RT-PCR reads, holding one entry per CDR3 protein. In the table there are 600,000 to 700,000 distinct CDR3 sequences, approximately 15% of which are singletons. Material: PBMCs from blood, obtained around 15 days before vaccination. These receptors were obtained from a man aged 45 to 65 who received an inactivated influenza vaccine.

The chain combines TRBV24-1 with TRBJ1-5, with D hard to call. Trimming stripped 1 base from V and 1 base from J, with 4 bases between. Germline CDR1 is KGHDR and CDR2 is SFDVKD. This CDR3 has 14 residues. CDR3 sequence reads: CATSDFESNQPQHF. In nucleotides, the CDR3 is TGTGCCACCAGTGATTTCGAGAGCAATCAGCCCCAGCATTTT.

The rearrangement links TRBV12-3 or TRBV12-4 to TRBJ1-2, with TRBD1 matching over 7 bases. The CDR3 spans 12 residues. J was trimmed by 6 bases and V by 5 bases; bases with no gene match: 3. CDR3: CASSPRGNGYTF. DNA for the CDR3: TGTGCCAGCAGTCCCAGGGGGAATGGCTACACCTTC.

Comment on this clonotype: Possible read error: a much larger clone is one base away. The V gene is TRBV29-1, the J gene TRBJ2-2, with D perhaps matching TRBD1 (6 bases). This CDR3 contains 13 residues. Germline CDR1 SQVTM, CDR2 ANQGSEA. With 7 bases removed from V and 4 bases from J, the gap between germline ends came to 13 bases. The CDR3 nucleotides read TGCAGCGGGAAGGAAGGGGGCACCGGGGAGCTGTTTTTT. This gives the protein CSGKEGGTGELFF.

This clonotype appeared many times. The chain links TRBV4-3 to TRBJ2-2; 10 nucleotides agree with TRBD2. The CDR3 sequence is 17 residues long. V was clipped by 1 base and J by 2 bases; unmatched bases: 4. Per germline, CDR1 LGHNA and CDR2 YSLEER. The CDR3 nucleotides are TGCGCCAGCAGCCAAGGCGAACTAGCGGGAAACACCGGGGAGCTGTTTTTT. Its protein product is CASSQGELAGNTGELFF.

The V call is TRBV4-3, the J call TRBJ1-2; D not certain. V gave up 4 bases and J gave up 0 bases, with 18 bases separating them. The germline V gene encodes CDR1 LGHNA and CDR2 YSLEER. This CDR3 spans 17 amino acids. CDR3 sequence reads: CASSRQAWTPTNYGYTF. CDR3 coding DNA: TGCGCCAGCAGCCGCCAGGCATGGACCCCTACTAACTATGGCTACACCTTC.

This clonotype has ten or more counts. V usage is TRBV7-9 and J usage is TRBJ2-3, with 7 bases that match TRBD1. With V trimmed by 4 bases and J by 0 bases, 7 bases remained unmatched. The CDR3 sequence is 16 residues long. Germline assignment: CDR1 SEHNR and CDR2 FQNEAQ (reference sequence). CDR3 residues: CASSYLQGFSTDTQYF. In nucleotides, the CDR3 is TGTGCCAGCAGCTACTTACAGGGGTTCAGCACAGATACGCAGTATTTT.

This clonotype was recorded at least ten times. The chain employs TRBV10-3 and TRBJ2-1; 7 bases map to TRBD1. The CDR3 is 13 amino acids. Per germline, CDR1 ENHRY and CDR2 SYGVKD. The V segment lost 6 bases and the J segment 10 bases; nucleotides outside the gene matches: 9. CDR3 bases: TGTGCCATCAGCCCGGACAGGATCGTCGAGCAGTTCTTC. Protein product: CAISPDRIVEQFF.

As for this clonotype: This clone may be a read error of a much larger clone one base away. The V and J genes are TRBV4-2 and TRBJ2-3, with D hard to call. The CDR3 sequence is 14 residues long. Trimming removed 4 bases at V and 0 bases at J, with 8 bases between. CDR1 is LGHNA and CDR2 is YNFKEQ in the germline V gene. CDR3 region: CASSRQVSTDTQYF. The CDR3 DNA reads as TGTGCCAGCAGCCGGCAGGTTAGCACAGATACGCAGTATTTT.

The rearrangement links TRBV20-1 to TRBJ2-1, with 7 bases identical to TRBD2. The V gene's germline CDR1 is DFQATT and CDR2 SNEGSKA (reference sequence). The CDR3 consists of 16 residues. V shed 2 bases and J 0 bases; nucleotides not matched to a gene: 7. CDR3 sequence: CSARTSTSSSYNEQFF. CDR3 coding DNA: TGCAGTGCTAGAACCTCGACTAGCAGCTCCTACAATGAGCAGTTCTTC.

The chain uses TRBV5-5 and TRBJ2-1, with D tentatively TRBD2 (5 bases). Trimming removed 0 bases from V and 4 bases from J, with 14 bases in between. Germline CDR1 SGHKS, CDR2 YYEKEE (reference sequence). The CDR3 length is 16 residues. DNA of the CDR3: TGTGCCAGCAGCTTGGGTCCCGGAGGCCAGTACAATGAGCAGTTCTTC. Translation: CASSLGPGGQYNEQFF.

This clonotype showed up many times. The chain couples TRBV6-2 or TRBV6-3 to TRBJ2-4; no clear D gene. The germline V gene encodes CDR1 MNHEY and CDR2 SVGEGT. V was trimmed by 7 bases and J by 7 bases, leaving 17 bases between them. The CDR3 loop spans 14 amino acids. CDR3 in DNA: TGTGCCAGCACCCCTCTTAACGGACCGAACATTCAGTACTTC. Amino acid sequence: CASTPLNGPNIQYF.

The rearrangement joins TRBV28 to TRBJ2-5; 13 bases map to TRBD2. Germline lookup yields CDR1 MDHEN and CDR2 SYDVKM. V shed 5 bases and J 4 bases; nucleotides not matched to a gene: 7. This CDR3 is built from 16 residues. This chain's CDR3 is CASSPPGLAGRETQYF. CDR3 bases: TGTGCCAGCAGTCCCCCGGGACTAGCGGGAAGAGAGACCCAGTACTTC.

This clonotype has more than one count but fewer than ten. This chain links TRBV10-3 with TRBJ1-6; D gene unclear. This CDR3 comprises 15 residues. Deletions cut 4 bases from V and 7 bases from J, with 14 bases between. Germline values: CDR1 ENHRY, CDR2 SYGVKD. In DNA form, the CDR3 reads TGTGCCATCAGTGCAGACCGGGCCGCAAATTCACCCCTCCACTTT. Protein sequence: CAISADRAANSPLHF.

CDR3 sequence (DNA): TGTGCCAGCAGCGAAGGGACAGGCAATCCCTTGGACAACACCATATATTTT. Translating gives CASSEGTGNPLDNTIYF. The chain recombines TRBV9 with TRBJ1-3; 8 bases match TRBD1. From germline, CDR1 is SGDLS and CDR2 YYNGEE. The CDR3 length is 17 residues. V shed 3 bases and J 7 bases; nucleotides not matched to a gene: 15.